This T cell receptor (beta chain) was recorded in a study of tumor-infiltrating lymphocytes in primary liver carcinoma. Study-wide context: T1-T3 N0M0 was the stage of the tumors, which were about 4.2 to 11 cm across. Regardless of tissue type, samples showed similar yields of roughly 3.5 to 7.5 million productive TCRbeta reads.

Starting material of roughly 0.45 ug total RNA yielded TCR beta cDNA via a constant-region primer. Slightly modified ARM-PCR with three nested multiplex PCR rounds yielded TCR beta libraries. Both of the initial two PCR rounds ran for around 9 cycles and employed TRBV1-TRBV30 forward primers alongside a C-beta reverse primer. TCRdb used MiXCR to reprocess the multiplex PCR reads, holding one entry per CDR3 protein. The table has more than 100,000 distinct CDR3 sequences, less than 75% seen once; the top ten hold 8.1%. Study findings and constraints: Tumors carried a top-250-clone fraction significantly exceeding that of blood (p = 0.039).

Unsorted bulk tissue, about 17-33 mg of it, served as the source for co-extraction of RNA and DNA. Patients underwent surgical resection for primary liver carcinoma. Concerning this clonotype: Its antigen is unidentified.

Germline V gene lookup returns CDR1 PRHDT and CDR2 FYEKMQ (reference sequence). This CDR3 region has 15 residues. The V and J ends lost 0 bases and 10 bases respectively, with 16 bases between them. Specimen: tumor-adjacent normal liver tissue. This sequence originates from a woman aged 55-69 years with primary liver carcinoma and hepatitis B virus infection. The rearrangement joins TRBV13 to TRBJ2-1; a possible D gene is TRBD1 (6 bases). The CDR3 reads CASSLGVEGGNEQFF. In DNA form, the CDR3 reads TGTGCCAGCAGCTTAGGGGTAGAAGGGGGAAACGAGCAGTTCTTC.